The clone carrying this TCR beta chain has a single count. Authors' processing steps: Counts of nucleated cells, estimated from reference gene primer amplification, were obtained. Sequencing used immunoSEQ multiplex PCR; TCRdb keeps in-frame clones, though not all of them. Clonal size and the V and J genes are those of that table, whereas D and trimming came from the DNA. The sample yields about 210,000 clones, around 80% seen once. This record comes from a study of blood T cell repertoires in COVID-19. Overall study: From T cells, B-cell-depleted T cells, or PBMCs came the material, which was cDNA or gDNA.

Sequencing input: peripheral blood. The clonotype was recovered from a woman aged 40 to 55 with acute or convalescent COVID-19.

CDR3 protein: CASSGGVKDTQYF. The CDR3 region has the DNA TGTGCCAGCAGTGGCGGGGTGAAAGATACGCAGTATTTT. The V and J genes are TRBV2 and TRBJ2-3; the D gene is possibly TRBD2 (6 bases). The V gene's germline CDR1 is SNHLY and CDR2 FYNNEI. The CDR3 is 13 amino acids. Trimming took off 4 bases at V and 5 bases at J, with 10 bases between the two ends.